One and the same sample provided the 14 T cell receptor beta chains below, sequenced in a study of beta chain features in type 1 diabetes. The antigens of these receptors remain unknown. General study findings and limits: When Type 1 diabetes patients were examined, their TCRB CDR3s proved moderately but significantly shorter in all four CD4+ subsets.

cDNA synthesis used the whole RNA isolate, giving expressed TCRB sequences. The protocol was immunoSEQ multiplex PCR, while the TCRdb copy is restricted to in-frame clones and leaves out a portion. In the table there are 280,000 or so clones, 15% of which are singletons. Specimen: naive CD4+ T cells from blood. Source of these receptors: a man younger than 35 with type 1 diabetes.

This sequence joins TRBV30 and TRBJ1-2; D is ambiguous. The CDR3 extends over 13 amino acids. Germline V gives CDR1 GTSNPN, CDR2 SVGIG (reference sequence). Trimming removed 1 base at V and 7 bases at J, with 13 bases between. The CDR3 DNA sequence: TGTGCCTGGAGTGGGTCCGGGTTTGCTGGCTACACCTTC. This codes for CAWSGSGFAGYTF.

This chain joins TRBV7-8 and TRBJ1-1, with D hard to call. The CDR3 covers 14 residues. Germline V gives CDR1 SGHVS, CDR2 FQNEAQ. Trimming removed 5 bases from V and 0 bases from J, with 10 bases in between. The CDR3 is CASSPDKLNTEAFF. For the CDR3, the DNA is TGTGCCAGCAGCCCAGACAAACTGAACACTGAAGCTTTCTTT.

This clone has more than one count but fewer than ten. The chain couples TRBV6-6 to TRBJ2-4; D is ambiguous. V lost 2 bases and J 0 bases, leaving 11 bases between the germline ends. The CDR3 length is 16 residues. The germline V gene encodes CDR1 MNHNY and CDR2 SVGAGI (reference sequence). The CDR3 here is CASSYLRLLAKNIQYF. CDR3 coding DNA: TGTGCCAGCAGTTACCTGAGGTTACTAGCCAAAAACATTCAGTACTTC.

The J gene is TRBJ1-4, the V gene TRBV29-1; TRBD1 matches at 10 bases. CDR3 length equals 13 residues. After removal of 6 bases from V and 8 bases from J, the junction contained 6 bases not matched to a gene. Germline loops: CDR1 SQVTM, CDR2 ANQGSEA. The CDR3 DNA is TGCAGCGTGGGGGACAGGGGCGACGAAAAACTGTTTTTT. Its protein product is CSVGDRGDEKLFF.

The V call is TRBV29-1, the J call TRBJ1-1, with 7 positions matching TRBD1. The CDR3 consists of 13 residues. From germline, CDR1 is SQVTM and CDR2 ANQGSEA. V shed 4 bases and J 5 bases; nucleotides not matched to a gene: 7. The CDR3 DNA is TGCAGCGTTGCCGGGACAGTGTTGACTGAAGCTTTCTTT. Translation: CSVAGTVLTEAFF.

The gene calls are TRBV28 and TRBJ2-7, with 12 bases matching TRBD2. Trimming removed 5 bases from V and 2 bases from J; junction bases left unmatched: 7. Looked up from germline, CDR1 is MDHEN and CDR2 is SYDVKM. This CDR3 region has 16 residues. CDR3 sequence: CASSPPGLAGTYEQYF. CDR3 DNA: TGTGCCAGCAGTCCCCCAGGACTAGCGGGGACCTACGAGCAGTACTTC. The variable domain in full, with the rest retrieved from reference TRBV28 and TRBJ2-7, is DVKVTQSSRYLVKRTGEKVFLECVQDMDHENMFWYRQDPGLGLRLIYFSYDVKMKEKGDIPEGYSVSREKKERFSLILESASTNQTSMYLCASSPPGLAGTYEQYFGPGTRLTVT.

This chain joins TRBV5-1 and TRBJ1-2; the D gene is possibly TRBD1 (6 bases). Germline CDR1 is SGHRS and CDR2 is YFSETQ. The CDR3 loop spans 13 amino acids. Trimming removed 4 bases from V and 4 bases from J, with 11 bases in between. The CDR3, as DNA: TGCGCCAGCAGCAAGGACAGTTCCTATGGCTACACCTTC. Amino acid sequence: CASSKDSSYGYTF.

This clone was recorded a few times. The rearrangement uses TRBV5-1 and TRBJ2-5; 7 bases agree with TRBD2. Germline CDR1 reads SGHRS; CDR2 reads YFSETQ. This CDR3 has 14 amino acids. J lost 2 bases, V lost 4 bases, and 5 bases had no gene match. CDR3 DNA sequence: TGCGCCAGCAGCCCGGGGACTACTCAAGAGACCCAGTACTTC. Its translation: CASSPGTTQETQYF.

This clone has just a few counts. CDR3 sequence reads: CASSFGLAGSSYNEQFF. The CDR3 coding sequence is TGTGCCAGCAGCTTCGGACTAGCGGGTAGCTCCTACAATGAGCAGTTCTTC. The chain combines TRBV7-9 with TRBJ2-1; TRBD2 agrees at 11 bases. This CDR3 is built from 17 residues. The V gene end was trimmed by 3 bases and the J gene end by 0 bases; junction bases not matched to a gene: 4. Germline V gives CDR1 SEHNR, CDR2 FQNEAQ (reference sequence).

This clone was detected once. This chain connects TRBV5-4 to TRBJ2-3; TRBD2 aligns across 9 bases. The CDR3 sequence is 16 residues long. CDR1 and CDR2 (germline): SGHNT, YYREEE (reference sequence). V lost 4 bases to trimming and J lost 2 bases; unmatched junction nucleotides: 8. CDR3 sequence: CASSPRAGGPTDTQYF. In nucleotides, the CDR3 is TGTGCCAGCAGCCCGAGGGCGGGGGGGCCCACAGATACGCAGTATTTT.

This clone was counted once. The V call is TRBV28, the J call TRBJ2-5; tentatively, D is TRBD1 (5 bases). The germline CDR1 and CDR2 sequences are MDHEN and SYDVKM. The CDR3 is made up of 14 amino acids. Trimming pared 3 bases from V and 0 bases from J, leaving 8 bases between. Here the CDR3 DNA reads TGTGCCAGCAGTTTTGGGGCAGACCAAGAGACCCAGTACTTC. Encoded protein: CASSFGADQETQYF. The full variable domain, its missing parts supplied by reference TRBV28 and TRBJ2-5, is DVKVTQSSRYLVKRTGEKVFLECVQDMDHENMFWYRQDPGLGLRLIYFSYDVKMKEKGDIPEGYSVSREKKERFSLILESASTNQTSMYLCASSFGADQETQYFGPGTRLLVL.

This clone turned up a few times. This chain connects TRBV2 to TRBJ2-5; 8 bases match TRBD1. The V and J ends lost 4 bases and 5 bases, in that order; junction bases with no gene match: 3. Germline values: CDR1 SNHLY, CDR2 FYNNEI. The CDR3 is 13 amino acids. CDR3 amino acids: CASSGQGRETQYF. CDR3 in DNA: TGTGCCAGCAGTGGACAGGGGAGGGAGACCCAGTACTTC.

This sequence joins TRBV29-1 and TRBJ2-5, with D tentatively TRBD1 (5 bases). V gave up 6 bases and J gave up 5 bases, with 13 bases separating them. The CDR3 covers 12 residues. Germline V gives CDR1 SQVTM, CDR2 ANQGSEA. The CDR3 sequence is CSVQGTSETQYF. The CDR3 DNA sequence: TGCAGCGTCCAGGGAACCTCTGAGACCCAGTACTTC.

The gene calls are TRBV19 and TRBJ1-2; TRBD1 matches at 8 bases. V was clipped by 5 bases and J by 8 bases; unmatched bases: 10. The CDR3 is 14 amino acids. Germline V lookup: CDR1 LNHDA, CDR2 SQIVND (reference sequence). The CDR3 loop is CASSAGTGWGGYTF. The CDR3, as DNA: TGTGCCAGTAGTGCCGGGACAGGTTGGGGAGGCTACACCTTC.